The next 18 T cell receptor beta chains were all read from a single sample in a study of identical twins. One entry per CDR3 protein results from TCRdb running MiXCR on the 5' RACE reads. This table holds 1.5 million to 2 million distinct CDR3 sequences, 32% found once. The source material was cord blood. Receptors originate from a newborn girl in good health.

The CDR3 coding sequence is TGTGCCAGCAGTTTGAGGGGAATAGGCTACACCTTC. Its translation is CASSLRGIGYTF. This chain links TRBV27 with TRBJ1-2; D might be TRBD1 (5 bases). Trimming removed 3 bases at V and 8 bases at J, with 10 bases between. The CDR3 has 12 amino acids. Germline CDR1 MNHEY, CDR2 SMNVEV (reference sequence).

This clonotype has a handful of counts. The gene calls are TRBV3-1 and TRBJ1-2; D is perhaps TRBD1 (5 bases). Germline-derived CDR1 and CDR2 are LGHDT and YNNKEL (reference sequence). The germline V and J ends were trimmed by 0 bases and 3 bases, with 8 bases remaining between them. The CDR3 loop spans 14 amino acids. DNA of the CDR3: TGTGCCAGCAGCCAAGAAGGGGTATACTATGGCTACACCTTC. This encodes CASSQEGVYYGYTF.

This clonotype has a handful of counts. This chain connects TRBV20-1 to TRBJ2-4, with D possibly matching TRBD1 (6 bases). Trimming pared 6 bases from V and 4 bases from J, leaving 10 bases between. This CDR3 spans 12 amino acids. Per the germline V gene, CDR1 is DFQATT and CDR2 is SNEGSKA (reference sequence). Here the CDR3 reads CSAKTGKNIQYF. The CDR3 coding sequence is TGCAGTGCAAAAACAGGGAAAAACATTCAGTACTTC.

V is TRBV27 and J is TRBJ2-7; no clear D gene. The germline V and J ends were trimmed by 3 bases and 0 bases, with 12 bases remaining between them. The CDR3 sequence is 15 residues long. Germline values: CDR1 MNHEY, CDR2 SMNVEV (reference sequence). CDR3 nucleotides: TGTGCCAGCAGTTTTTCCCCCGGTAGCTCCTACGAGCAGTACTTC. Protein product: CASSFSPGSSYEQYF.

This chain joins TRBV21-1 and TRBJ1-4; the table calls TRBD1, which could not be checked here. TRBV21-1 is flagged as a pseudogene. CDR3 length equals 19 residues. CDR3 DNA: TGTGCCAGCAGCAAAGCCGAACGACGGTGGGACGCAACTAATGAAAAACTGTTTTTT. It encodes CASSKAERRWDATNEKLFF.

DNA of the CDR3: TGTGCCAGCAGTTTCCCGCTAGCGGCTACCCCAATCTACGAGCAGTACTTC. It codes for CASSFPLAATPIYEQYF. The chain combines TRBV28 with TRBJ2-7, with TRBD2 matching 7 bases. The length of the CDR3 is 17 residues. After removal of 3 bases from V and 3 bases from J, the junction contained 14 bases not matched to a gene. Germline CDR1 reads MDHEN; CDR2 reads SYDVKM.

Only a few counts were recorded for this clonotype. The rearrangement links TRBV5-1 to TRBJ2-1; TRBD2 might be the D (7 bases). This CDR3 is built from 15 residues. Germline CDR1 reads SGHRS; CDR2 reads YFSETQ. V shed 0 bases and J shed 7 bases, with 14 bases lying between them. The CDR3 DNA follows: TGCGCCAGCAGCTTGGTGCGGGGGACAAAGAATGAGCAGTTCTTC. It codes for CASSLVRGTKNEQFF.

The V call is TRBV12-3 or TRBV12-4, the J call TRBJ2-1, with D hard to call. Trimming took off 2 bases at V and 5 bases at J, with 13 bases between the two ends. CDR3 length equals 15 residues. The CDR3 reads CASSLSRKVHNEQFF. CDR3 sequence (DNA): TGTGCCAGCAGTTTATCGCGGAAAGTCCACAATGAGCAGTTCTTC.

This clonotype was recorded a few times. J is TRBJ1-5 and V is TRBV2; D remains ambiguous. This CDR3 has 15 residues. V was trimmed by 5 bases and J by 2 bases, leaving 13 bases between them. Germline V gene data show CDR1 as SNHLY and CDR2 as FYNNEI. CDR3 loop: CASSSALHGNQPQHF. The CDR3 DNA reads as TGTGCCAGCAGTAGCGCCCTGCATGGCAATCAGCCCCAGCATTTT.

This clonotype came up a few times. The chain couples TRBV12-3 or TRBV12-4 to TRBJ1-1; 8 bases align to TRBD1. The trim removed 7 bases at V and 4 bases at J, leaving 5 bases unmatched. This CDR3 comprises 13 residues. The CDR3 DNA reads TGTGCCAGCACCTGGACAGGGTCCACTGAAGCTTTCTTT. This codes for CASTWTGSTEAFF.

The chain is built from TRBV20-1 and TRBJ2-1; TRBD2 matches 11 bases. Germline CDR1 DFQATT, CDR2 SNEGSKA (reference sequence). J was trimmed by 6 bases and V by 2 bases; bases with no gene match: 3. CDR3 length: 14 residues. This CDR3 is CSARRSGRANEQFF. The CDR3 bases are TGCAGTGCTAGACGTAGCGGGAGGGCCAATGAGCAGTTCTTC.

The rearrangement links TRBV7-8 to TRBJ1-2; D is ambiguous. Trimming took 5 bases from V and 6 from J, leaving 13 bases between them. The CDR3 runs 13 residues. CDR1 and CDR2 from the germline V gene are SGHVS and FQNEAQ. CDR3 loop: CASSQDPPNGYTF. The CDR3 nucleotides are TGTGCCAGCAGCCAGGACCCCCCAAATGGCTACACCTTC. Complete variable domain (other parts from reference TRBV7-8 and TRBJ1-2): GAGVSQSPRYKVAKRGQDVALRCDPISGHVSLFWYQQALGQGPEFLTYFQNEAQLDKSGLPSDRFFAERPEGSVSTLKIQRTQQEDSAVYLCASSQDPPNGYTFGSGTRLTVV.

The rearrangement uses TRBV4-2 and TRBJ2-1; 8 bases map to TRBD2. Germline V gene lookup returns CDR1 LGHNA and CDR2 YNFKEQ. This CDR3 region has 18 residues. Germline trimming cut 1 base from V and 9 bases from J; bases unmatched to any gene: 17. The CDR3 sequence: CASSQASGGPIESSEQFF. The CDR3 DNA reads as TGTGCCAGCAGCCAAGCGTCGGGGGGGCCAATTGAATCAAGTGAGCAGTTCTTC.

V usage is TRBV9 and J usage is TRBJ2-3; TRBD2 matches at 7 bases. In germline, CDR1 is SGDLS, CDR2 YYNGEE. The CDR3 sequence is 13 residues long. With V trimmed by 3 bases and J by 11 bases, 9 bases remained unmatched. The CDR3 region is CASSASLAGKQYF. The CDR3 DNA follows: TGTGCCAGCAGCGCCTCTTTAGCGGGCAAGCAGTATTTT.

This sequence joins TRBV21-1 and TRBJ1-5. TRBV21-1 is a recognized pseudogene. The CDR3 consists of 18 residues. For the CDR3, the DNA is TGTGCCAGCAGCGGCATCTGGGATGAGGTCAATAGCAATCAGCCCCAGCATTTT. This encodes CASSGIWDEVNSNQPQHF.

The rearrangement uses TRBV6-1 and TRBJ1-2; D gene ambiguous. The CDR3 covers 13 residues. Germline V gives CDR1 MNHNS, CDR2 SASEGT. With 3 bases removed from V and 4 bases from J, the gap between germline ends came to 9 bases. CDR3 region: CASSDGEIYGYTF. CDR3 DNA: TGTGCCAGCAGTGATGGGGAAATCTATGGCTACACCTTC.

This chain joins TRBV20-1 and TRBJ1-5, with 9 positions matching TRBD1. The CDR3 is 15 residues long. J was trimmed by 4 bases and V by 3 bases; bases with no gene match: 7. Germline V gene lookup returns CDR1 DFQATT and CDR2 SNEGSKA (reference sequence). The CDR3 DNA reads TGCAGTGCTAGGGACAGGGGACACCCTAATCAGCCCCAGCATTTT. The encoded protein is CSARDRGHPNQPQHF.

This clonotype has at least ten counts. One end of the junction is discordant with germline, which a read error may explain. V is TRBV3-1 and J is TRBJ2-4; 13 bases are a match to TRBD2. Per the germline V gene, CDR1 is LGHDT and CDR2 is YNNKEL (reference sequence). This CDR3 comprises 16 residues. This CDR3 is CASSPGLAGAKNIQYF. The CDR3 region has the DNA TGCGCCAGCAGCCCTGGACTAGCGGGAGCGAAAAACATTCAGTACTTC.